The clone carrying this T cell receptor (beta chain) came up many times. The antigen is not known. This specimen belongs to a study of T cell repertoires in cytomegalovirus infection. Study-level background: CMV epitopes that were recently identified and HLA-C-restricted were used alongside well-studied HLA-B-restricted ones. Evidence of both CMV infection and a matching HLA type came from public TCR beta signatures.

Per the germline V gene, CDR1 is LNHDA and CDR2 is SQIVND (reference sequence). The V end lost 5 bases, the J end lost 0 bases, and 14 bases lay between the germline ends. The CDR3 has 16 amino acids. Using its own MiXCR run on the reads, TCRdb lists one record per CDR3 protein. This sample yields 250,000 to 300,000 distinct CDR3 sequences, of which roughly 21% are seen a single time; roughly 20% belongs to the top ten. Findings and limits, study-wide: HLA-C-restricted CMV-specific TCR beta clonotypes prevailed in the ex vivo response. Using cumulative public TCR beta family frequency, the authors identified those who carried CMV together with the relevant HLA.

Sequenced material: cultured PBMCs, taken from culture after CMV antigen stimulation. The chain has TRBV19 and TRBJ1-3; D remains ambiguous. The receptor was isolated from a human donor in good health (CMV status not recorded). Some clones in this sample may be carry-over from other donors' samples. This CDR3 is CASSDPQSFSGNTIYF. The CDR3 DNA reads as TGTGCCAGTAGTGATCCCCAATCCTTCTCTGGAAACACCATATATTTT.